This paragraph reports one T cell receptor beta chain. The CDR3 loop spans 16 amino acids. With 7 bases clipped from V and 5 bases from J, the junction kept 10 bases outside the gene matches. CDR1 MGHDK and CDR2 SYGVNS come from the germline V gene. Using immunoSEQ multiplex PCR, the repertoire was profiled, and TCRdb retains in-frame clones only, with some absent. The repertoire consists of around 82,000 clones, with 70% to 90% occurring once and the leading ten covering over 6%. This specimen belongs to a study of blood T cell repertoires in COVID-19. The sample comprised peripheral blood. The receptor was derived from a man at least 80 years old with COVID-19, enrolled during active disease. V and J are TRBV25-1 and TRBJ2-3; 12 bases are a match to TRBD2. The CDR3 here is CASNTGLAGGQDTQYF. Written as DNA, the CDR3 is TGTGCCAGCAACACCGGGCTAGCGGGGGGGCAAGATACGCAGTATTTT.